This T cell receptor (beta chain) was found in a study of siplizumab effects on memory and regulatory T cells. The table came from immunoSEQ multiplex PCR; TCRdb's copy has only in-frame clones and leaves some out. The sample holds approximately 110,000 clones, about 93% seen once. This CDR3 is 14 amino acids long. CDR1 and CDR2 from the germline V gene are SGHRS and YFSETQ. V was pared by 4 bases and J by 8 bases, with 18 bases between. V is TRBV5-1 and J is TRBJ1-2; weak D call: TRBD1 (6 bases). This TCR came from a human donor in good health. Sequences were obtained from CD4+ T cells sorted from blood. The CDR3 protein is CASSVEGGLSGYTF. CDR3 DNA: TGCGCCAGCAGCGTAGAAGGGGGATTGAGCGGCTACACCTTC.